The 24 T cell receptor beta chains in this list originate from one sample, sequenced in a study of blood T cell repertoires in COVID-19 (dated by TCRdb to the early 2020s). To prepare the library, the immunoSEQ multiplex PCR assay was applied. Held by TCRdb, this immuneACCESS table contains in-frame sequences only and omits some clones. Under half of the omission traces to an unresolved V gene where checked; the cause of the rest is unknown. In all, the sample holds roughly 100,000 clones, and about 83% of those were seen once. The ten most abundant clones make up 20% to 30% of the sample. Sequencing was carried out using peripheral blood. These receptors all stem from a human donor in a cohort sampled during active COVID-19.

This sequence joins TRBV19 and TRBJ1-6, with D hard to call. This CDR3 region has 9 residues. The V end lost 8 bases, the J end lost 14 bases, and 7 bases lay between the germline ends. The V gene's germline CDR1 is LNHDA and CDR2 SQIVND (reference sequence). The CDR3 loop reads CASPGTLHF. The CDR3 nucleotides are TGTGCCAGTCCCGGTACCCTCCACTTT.

On this clone itself: The same CDR3 is also encoded by other DNA sequences in this sample. This chain links TRBV6-5 with TRBJ1-2; D unclear. V was pared by 8 bases and J by 4 bases, with 14 bases between. The CDR3 covers 13 residues. From germline, CDR1 is MNHEY and CDR2 SVGAGI. As DNA, the CDR3 is TGTGCCAGCTCCTCTCAGGTTCTCTATGGCTACACCTTC. This gives the protein CASSSQVLYGYTF.

The chain combines TRBV5-6 with TRBJ2-4; TRBD2 matches 10 bases. V gave up 6 bases and J gave up 8 bases; unmatched junction bases: 11. The CDR3 is made up of 15 amino acids. Germline V lookup: CDR1 SGHDT, CDR2 YYEEEE. In nucleotides, the CDR3 is TGTGCCAGCACCCCAAGGGCTAGCGGGGGAGACATTCAGTACTTC. It encodes CASTPRASGGDIQYF.

Here the CDR3 DNA reads TGTGCCAGCAGTGAATTTGGGACTCAGAACACCGGGGAGCTGTTTTTT. Residues: CASSEFGTQNTGELFF. This chain uses TRBV2 with TRBJ2-2, with a possible D match to TRBD2 (6 bases). The length of the CDR3 is 16 residues. Germline CDR1 reads SNHLY; CDR2 reads FYNNEI. Trimming removed 2 bases at V and 1 base at J, with 11 bases between.

CDR3 sequence: CASSLALDYRDEQFF. As DNA, the CDR3 is TGCGCCAGCAGCTTGGCCCTAGACTATAGGGATGAGCAGTTCTTC. V and J are TRBV5-1 and TRBJ2-1; D is possibly TRBD2 (5 bases). The CDR3 sequence is 15 residues long. Trimming stripped 0 bases from V and 8 bases from J, with 15 bases between. In germline, CDR1 is SGHRS, CDR2 YFSETQ. Drawing the rest from reference TRBV5-1 and TRBJ2-1, the complete variable domain is KAGVTQTPRYLIKTRGQQVTLSCSPISGHRSVSWYQQTPGQGLQFLFEYFSETQRNKGNFPGRFSGRQFSNSRSEMNVSTLELGDSALYLCASSLALDYRDEQFFGPGTRLTVL.

The rearrangement links TRBV27 to TRBJ2-3, with 10 bases lining up with TRBD2. The CDR3 contains 16 residues. With 2 bases clipped from V and 4 bases from J, the junction kept 6 bases outside the gene matches. From germline, CDR1 is MNHEY and CDR2 SMNVEV (reference sequence). The CDR3 coding sequence is TGTGCCAGCAGTTTAACTTCTAGCGGGAGAGCAGATACGCAGTATTTT. Translation: CASSLTSSGRADTQYF.

The chain has TRBV28 and TRBJ2-6, with TRBD1 matching 12 bases. This CDR3 is 17 amino acids long. Trimming removed 6 bases from V and 4 bases from J; junction bases left unmatched: 7. Germline V gene sequence: CDR1 MDHEN, CDR2 SYDVKM. The CDR3 spells CASSAGTGGEGANVLTF. In nucleotides, the CDR3 is TGTGCCAGCAGCGCCGGGACAGGGGGCGAAGGGGCCAACGTCCTGACTTTC.

Note on this clone: The junction departs from germline at one end; a sequencing error may be responsible. This chain joins TRBV5-5 and TRBJ1-3, with D unresolved. Germline V gives CDR1 SGHKS, CDR2 YYEKEE (reference sequence). This CDR3 is built from 13 residues. The CDR3 reads CASSLEPGNTIYF. In DNA form, the CDR3 reads TGTGCCAGCAGTTTGGAGCCTGGAAACACCATATATTTT.

The chain links TRBV30 to TRBJ2-1; a possible D gene is TRBD2 (5 bases). The CDR3 consists of 14 residues. The germline CDR1 and CDR2 sequences are GTSNPN and SVGIG (reference sequence). Trimming pared 3 bases from V and 0 bases from J, leaving 9 bases between. The CDR3 bases are TGTGCCTGGAGGAGGACTCGCTCCTACAATGAGCAGTTCTTC. It is translated as CAWRRTRSYNEQFF.

The rearrangement links TRBV19 to TRBJ1-4, with a possible D match to TRBD1 (5 bases). V lost 5 bases to trimming and J lost 10 bases, with 17 bases between them. The CDR3 loop spans 14 amino acids. Germline V gene sequence: CDR1 LNHDA, CDR2 SQIVND (reference sequence). CDR3 bases: TGTGCCAGTAGTCCAACCCGGGGCGGGGCAAAACTGTTTTTT. This sequence encodes CASSPTRGGAKLFF.

The chain has TRBV5-6 and TRBJ2-7; 11 bases are shared with TRBD2. Germline lookup yields CDR1 SGHDT and CDR2 YYEEEE. There are 19 residues in the CDR3. V lost 0 bases, J lost 0 bases, and 11 bases stayed unmatched. CDR3 sequence: CASSLGSGGAQVSSYEQYF. For the CDR3, the DNA is TGTGCCAGCAGCTTGGGTAGCGGGGGGGCACAGGTGTCCTCCTACGAGCAGTACTTC.

The V call is TRBV6-2 or TRBV6-3, the J call TRBJ2-1; TRBD2 matches 10 bases. V gave up 4 bases and J gave up 10 bases; unmatched junction bases: 10. The CDR3 contains 15 residues. CDR1 is MNHEY, CDR2 SVGEGT, per germline. The CDR3 loop is CASSWTSGRFGEQFF. The CDR3 DNA sequence: TGTGCCAGCAGTTGGACTAGCGGCCGCTTCGGCGAGCAGTTCTTC.

J is TRBJ2-5 and V is TRBV15; 11 bases match TRBD2. V lost 0 bases and J lost 7; bases outside the gene matches: 4. Per germline, CDR1 LNHNV and CDR2 YYDKDF (reference sequence). The CDR3 is made up of 15 amino acids. The CDR3 DNA reads TGTGCCACCAGCAGAGATCTACTAGCGGGGGTGACCCAGTACTTC. Its translation: CATSRDLLAGVTQYF.

V usage is TRBV4-3 and J usage is TRBJ1-5, with D maybe TRBD1 (6 bases). Germline V gene data show CDR1 as LGHNA and CDR2 as YSLEER. V lost 0 bases and J lost 6, with 15 bases in between. The CDR3 is made up of 16 amino acids. This CDR3 is CASSQDLGHKIQPQHF. The CDR3 DNA sequence: TGCGCCAGCAGCCAAGATCTGGGACACAAGATTCAGCCCCAGCATTTT.

V is TRBV29-1 and J is TRBJ2-3; 11 bases line up with TRBD2. V gave up 6 bases and J gave up 3 bases; unmatched junction bases: 8. Germline CDR1 is SQVTM and CDR2 is ANQGSEA. The CDR3 has 15 amino acids. The CDR3: CSVDTLAGVTDTQYF. CDR3 sequence (DNA): TGCAGCGTAGATACACTAGCGGGAGTAACAGATACGCAGTATTTT.

This clone was seen just once. The rearrangement joins TRBV7-2 to TRBJ1-5; tentative D call: TRBD1 (6 bases). CDR3 length equals 15 residues. Trimming removed 1 base from V and 5 bases from J, with 12 bases in between. Germline V gene data show CDR1 as SGHTA and CDR2 as FQGNSA. This CDR3 reads CASSLGQARDQPQHF. CDR3 bases: TGTGCCAGCAGCTTAGGACAGGCGAGGGATCAGCCCCAGCATTTT. The full variable domain, completed using reference TRBV7-2 and TRBJ1-5, is GAGVSQSPSNKVTEKGKDVELRCDPISGHTALYWYRQSLGQGLEFLIYFQGNSAPDKSGLPSDRFSAERTGGSVSTLTIQRTQQEDSAVYLCASSLGQARDQPQHFGDGTRLSIL.

The chain couples TRBV5-6 to TRBJ2-1; D might be TRBD1 (6 bases). Trimming cost V 0 bases and J 4 bases, with 14 bases left between them. CDR1 SGHDT and CDR2 YYEEEE come from the germline V gene. The CDR3 has 16 amino acids. CDR3 in amino acids: CASSLALRGRYNEQFF. In nucleotides, the CDR3 is TGTGCCAGCAGCTTGGCCCTCAGGGGCCGATACAATGAGCAGTTCTTC.

The chain carries TRBV19 and TRBJ1-1; tentatively, D is TRBD1 (5 bases). V lost 8 bases, J lost 0 bases, and 13 bases lay in between. Germline CDR1 and CDR2: LNHDA and SQIVND (reference sequence). The CDR3 covers 14 residues. The CDR3 nucleotides read TGTGCCAGTCGACGGGTACAGGTGAACACTGAAGCTTTCTTT. This gives the protein CASRRVQVNTEAFF.

This chain links TRBV28 with TRBJ2-5; D gene uncertain. Trimming left V 5 bases short and J 1 base short, with 14 bases between. Germline CDR1 MDHEN, CDR2 SYDVKM. This CDR3 comprises 15 residues. The CDR3 is CASSPATAIQETQYF. The CDR3 DNA follows: TGTGCCAGCAGTCCAGCTACAGCTATCCAAGAGACCCAGTACTTC.

The rearrangement links TRBV19 to TRBJ2-3; D unresolved. Germline-derived CDR1 and CDR2 are LNHDA and SQIVND (reference sequence). The CDR3 contains 14 residues. Trimming took 3 bases from V and 2 from J, leaving 9 bases between them. CDR3 residues: CASSIQDNTDTQYF. The CDR3 DNA reads TGTGCCAGTAGTATTCAAGACAACACAGATACGCAGTATTTT.

The chain joins TRBV4-1 to TRBJ2-7, with 8 positions matching TRBD1. CDR3 size: 15 residues. Germline V CDR1 and CDR2: MGHRA, YSYEKL. V lost 4 bases to trimming and J lost 2 bases; unmatched junction nucleotides: 7. The CDR3 spells CASSPTTGDPYEQYF. CDR3 DNA sequence: TGCGCCAGCAGCCCAACGACAGGGGACCCCTACGAGCAGTACTTC.

The rearrangement joins TRBV5-5 to TRBJ2-7, with D unresolved. This CDR3 contains 14 residues. Between the trimmed V and J ends, which lost 1 base and 0 bases, there was a span of 8 bases. Per the germline V gene, CDR1 is SGHKS and CDR2 is YYEKEE (reference sequence). The CDR3, as DNA: TGTGCCAGCAGCTTGAACAGCCCCTCCTACGAGCAGTACTTC. Translation gives CASSLNSPSYEQYF.

The chain recombines TRBV7-2 with TRBJ2-2; TRBD2 aligns across 8 bases. Germline loops: CDR1 SGHTA, CDR2 FQGNSA. With 6 bases clipped from V and 2 bases from J, the junction kept 8 bases outside the gene matches. This CDR3 is 16 amino acids long. This CDR3 is CASSLAGGFNTGELFF. The CDR3 coding sequence is TGTGCCAGCAGTTTGGCGGGAGGTTTTAACACCGGGGAGCTGTTTTTT. The full variable domain, completed using reference TRBV7-2 and TRBJ2-2, is GAGVSQSPSNKVTEKGKDVELRCDPISGHTALYWYRQSLGQGLEFLIYFQGNSAPDKSGLPSDRFSAERTGGSVSTLTIQRTQQEDSAVYLCASSLAGGFNTGELFFGEGSRLTVL.

V gene TRBV6-5 combines with J gene TRBJ2-1; 8 bases map to TRBD2. Germline values: CDR1 MNHEY, CDR2 SVGAGI. CDR3 length: 13 amino acids. Trimming cost V 2 bases and J 8 bases; bases outside gene matches: 2. In DNA form, the CDR3 reads TGTGCCAGCAGTTACGCGGGAGGTGATGAGCAGTTCTTC. Translated, it gives CASSYAGGDEQFF.